This record covers a single T cell receptor beta chain. The antigen remains undetermined. A read error may be the cause here, since a much bigger clone is one base away. In this CDR3 the conserved last residue, phenylalanine or tryptophan, is missing, so a read error is likely. The ends lost 3 bases at V and 1 base at J; junction bases unmatched: 13. CDR3 size: 20 residues. RNA served as the template for amplifying TCR beta CDR3 regions. The authors performed first-round RT-PCR with HTBI primers and then a second-round multiplex PCR. TCRdb reanalysed the multiplex PCR reads using MiXCR and keeps one entry per CDR3 protein. The sample holds about 210,000 distinct CDR3 sequences, 25% to 30% seen once. This record belongs to a study of Graves' ophthalmopathy and Graves' hyperthyroidism. Whole-study findings and limits: Blood repertoires reportedly contained most expanded thyroid clonotypes above 0.001 frequency.

This receptor was identified in a man aged 45-60 years with Graves' ophthalmopathy. The sample taken for sequencing was peripheral blood. The chain is built from TRBV7-1 and TRBJ2-6; 9 bases are a match to TRBD1. TRBV7-1 is noted as an ORF with a role that remains uncertain. The CDR3 is CASSSLSGGQGKSGANVLTS. The CDR3 nucleotides read TGTGCCAGCAGCTCGTTGAGTGGAGGACAGGGGAAATCTGGGGCCAACGTCCTGACTTCC.